This is a list of T cell receptor beta chains from one sample in a study of cytomegalovirus exposure and HLA in healthy donors. Measured with immunoSEQ multiplex PCR; TCRdb has only the in-frame clones, and not every one. The table lists about 90,000 clones, roughly 66% of them singletons. Material for sequencing was PBMCs. The receptors stem from a man younger than 40 in good health and CMV-seronegative. Both conserved end residues are part of each CDR3. A D gene is named only where the DNA matches it firmly. The size entry is marked missing in some rows and otherwise reads once, few, many or a size class.

len | j_gene | abundance | v_gene | d_gene | CDR3nt | CDR3aa
13 | TRBJ1-5 | NA | TRBV7-9 | NA | TGTGCCAGCAGCTTAGGGACTCGGCAGCCCCAGCATTTT | CASSLGTRQPQHF
14 | TRBJ1-2 | NA | TRBV5-1 | NA | TGCGCCAGCAGCCCCTACAGCACTAACTATGGCTACACCTTC | CASSPYSTNYGYTF
13 | TRBJ2-7 | NA | TRBV30 | NA | TGTGCCTGGAGTCACGACGCGGACTACGAGCAGTACTTC | CAWSHDADYEQYF
18 | TRBJ2-3 | NA | TRBV7-2 | TRBD1 | TGTGCCAGCAGCTTAGCTCTTGTTGGGGCCAGGGGGACAGATACGCAGTATTTT | CASSLALVGARGTDTQYF
16 | TRBJ2-1 | NA | TRBV2 | TRBD2 | TGTGCCAGCAGCGGACTAGCGGGGCCCCCCTACAATGAGCAGTTCTTC | CASSGLAGPPYNEQFF
15 | TRBJ1-5 | NA | TRBV30 | NA | TGTGCCTGGAGTGCGGGGGGCGACTGGGATCAGCCCCAGCATTTT | CAWSAGGDWDQPQHF
13 | TRBJ1-1 | NA | TRBV7-8 | NA | TGTGCCAGCAGCCCCCGGTCTTTCACTGAAGCTTTCTTT | CASSPRSFTEAFF
17 | TRBJ2-3 | few | TRBV4-1 | TRBD2 | TGCGCCAGCAGCCGGGTCGGAGCGGGGGGGCTCACAGATACGCAGTATTTT | CASSRVGAGGLTDTQYF
14 | TRBJ2-3 | NA | TRBV10-2 | NA | TGCGCCAGCAGTGAAGGACTTACTACAGATACGCAGTATTTT | CASSEGLTTDTQYF
12 | TRBJ2-1 | NA | TRBV4-1 | NA | TGCGCCAGCAGCCATTCCCGGGACTCCAAGTTCTTC | CASSHSRDSKFF
13 | TRBJ1-1 | few | TRBV6-5 | NA | TGTGCCAGCAGACCTTACTTGAACACTGAAGCTTTCTTT | CASRPYLNTEAFF
14 | TRBJ2-1 | NA | TRBV2 | TRBD2 | TGTGCCAGCACCGACGGGGGGGGACCAGGGGAGCAGTTCTTC | CASTDGGGPGEQFF
14 | TRBJ2-7 | NA | TRBV11-2 | NA | TGTGCCAGCAGCCAGAGAGGACTCAGCTACGAGCAGTACTTC | CASSQRGLSYEQYF
13 | TRBJ2-1 | NA | TRBV5-1 | NA | TGCGCCAGCAGCGTAACAGGGTTCAATGAGCAGTTCTTC | CASSVTGFNEQFF
11 | TRBJ2-2 | NA | TRBV5-6 | NA | TGTGCCAGCAGCGAGGGCCGCGGGATGTTTTTT | CASSEGRGMFF
16 | TRBJ1-2 | NA | TRBV7-9 | TRBD1 | TGTGCCAGCAGCTCACCGGGACAGGGGGCGCGGTATGGCTACACCTTC | CASSSPGQGARYGYTF
15 | TRBJ1-5 | NA | TRBV28 | NA | TGTGCCAGCAGCCCCGCGGGTCGCAGCAATCAGCCCCAGCATTTT | CASSPAGRSNQPQHF
14 | TRBJ2-7 | NA | TRBV27 | TRBD1 | TGTGCCAGCAGAGAACAGGGGGTTAGGAACGAGCAGTACTTC | CASREQGVRNEQYF
14 | TRBJ2-7 | NA | TRBV6-5 | NA | TGTGCCAGCAGCCTCTATAGGAGCTCCTACGAGCAGTACTTC | CASSLYRSSYEQYF
16 | TRBJ1-2 | NA | TRBV7-9 | TRBD1 | TGTGCCAGCAGCTTAGGGTCCGGGACAGGGGACTATGGCTACACCTTC | CASSLGSGTGDYGYTF
13 | TRBJ1-3 | NA | TRBV7-3 | NA | TGTGCCAGCAGCTTTGAGAATGGAAACACCATATATTTT | CASSFENGNTIYF
19 | TRBJ2-2 | NA | TRBV5-4 | TRBD2 | TGTGCCAGCAGCTATCTAGGACTAGCGGGGGGCGGGAACACCGGGGAGCTGTTTTTT | CASSYLGLAGGGNTGELFF
15 | TRBJ1-5 | NA | TRBV30 | TRBD1 | TGTGCCTGGAGCGCAGGGGGCTTTTCGCGTCAGCCCCAGCATTTT | CAWSAGGFSRQPQHF
14 | TRBJ2-1 | NA | TRBV30 | NA | TGTGCCTGGAGTAATCAGGGTTTGGGGAATGAGCAGTTCTTC | CAWSNQGLGNEQFF
13 | TRBJ2-1 | NA | TRBV9 | NA | TGTGCCAGCAGCGTAGTCGGAGACAATGAGCAGTTCTTC | CASSVVGDNEQFF
14 | TRBJ1-2 | NA | TRBV19 | NA | TGTGCCAGTAGTTCTGACACAGGGAACTATGGCTACACCTTC | CASSSDTGNYGYTF
14 | TRBJ1-1 | NA | TRBV18 | NA | TGTGCCAGCTCACCATCACAGTGGTCCACTGAAGCTTTCTTT | CASSPSQWSTEAFF
17 | TRBJ2-3 | NA | TRBV14 | NA | TGTGCCAGCAGCCAAGATAGTAGGAGTCCAAGCACAGATACGCAGTATTTT | CASSQDSRSPSTDTQYF
13 | TRBJ1-1 | NA | TRBV27 | NA | TGTGCCAGCAGTCCACTAGACAGGTGGTGGACTTTCTTT | CASSPLDRWWTFF
17 | TRBJ1-1 | NA | TRBV28 | TRBD1 | TGTGCCAGCAGTTTTCTTCAGGGGGCGGATTTAAACACTGAAGCTTTCTTT | CASSFLQGADLNTEAFF
16 | TRBJ1-5 | NA | TRBV19 | TRBD1 | TGTGCCAGTAGTGCGGGGGACAGGGGCGCATACCAGCCCCAGCATTTT | CASSAGDRGAYQPQHF
15 | TRBJ2-7 | NA | TRBV5-6 | TRBD1 | TGTGCCAGCAGATTATCTGGGACAGAGATCTACGAGCAGTACTTC | CASRLSGTEIYEQYF
12 | TRBJ2-7 | NA | TRBV30 | NA | TGTGCCTGGAGTTACTCCCATTACGAGCAGTACTTC | CAWSYSHYEQYF
14 | TRBJ1-4 | NA | TRBV5-1 | TRBD1 | TGCGCCAGCAGTCGGGACAGGGGTGGTGAAAAACTGTTTTTT | CASSRDRGGEKLFF
12 | TRBJ2-7 | NA | TRBV7-9 | NA | TGTGCCAGCAGCCTGGACTTCTACGAGCAGTACTTC | CASSLDFYEQYF
14 | TRBJ2-3 | few | TRBV7-9 | TRBD2 | TGTGCCAGTGAACTAGCGGGGGGTTCAGATACGCAGTATTTT | CASELAGGSDTQYF
15 | TRBJ1-4 | NA | TRBV25-1 | TRBD1 | TGTGCCAGCAGTGAAACAGAGACAGGGGGGGGAAAACTGTTTTTT | CASSETETGGGKLFF
15 | TRBJ1-2 | NA | TRBV21-1 | NA | TGTGCCAGCAGCGATCCCGGGACAGGGGGCTGTGGCTACACCTTC | CASSDPGTGGCGYTF
16 | TRBJ1-5 | NA | TRBV19 | NA | TGTGCCAGTAGTTCCGCAGGGCCAGGGGCAAATCAGCCCCAGCATTTT | CASSSAGPGANQPQHF
14 | TRBJ1-1 | NA | TRBV30 | TRBD1 | TGTGCCTGGACAGGGGGCCGGAGGAGCTCTGAAGCTTTCTTT | CAWTGGRRSSEAFF
14 | TRBJ2-5 | few | TRBV5-4 | TRBD2 | TGTGCCAGCAGCCCCGGGGGGGGCCAAGAGACCCAGTACTTC | CASSPGGGQETQYF
14 | TRBJ1-5 | few | TRBV6-1 | NA | TGTGCCAGCACCGAGGCGGGGGTAGGTCAGCCCCAGCATTTT | CASTEAGVGQPQHF
15 | TRBJ1-3 | NA | TRBV30 | NA | TGTGCCTGTGGGACATCTCGGAGCTCTGGAAACACCATATATTTT | CACGTSRSSGNTIYF
14 | TRBJ1-4 | NA | TRBV13 | NA | TGTGCCAGCAGCTTAAGCGCGGCCAATGAAAAACTGTTTTTT | CASSLSAANEKLFF
14 | TRBJ2-1 | NA | TRBV10-1 | TRBD2 | TGCGCCAGCTCAAGAACGGGAGGTGGGGATGAGCAGTTCTTC | CASSRTGGGDEQFF
15 | TRBJ1-1 | NA | TRBV5-4 | NA | TGTGCCAGCAGCTTGGCCAAGGAAGGGGGCACTGAAGCTTTCTTT | CASSLAKEGGTEAFF
13 | TRBJ1-1 | NA | TRBV14 | TRBD1 | TGTGCCAGCAGCCAAGCCCCAGGGGGGTATGCTTTCTTT | CASSQAPGGYAFF
15 | TRBJ2-7 | NA | TRBV7-2 | NA | TGTGCCAGCAGCTCAACAGGAGTCACCTCCTACGAGCAGTACTTC | CASSSTGVTSYEQYF
16 | TRBJ1-5 | NA | TRBV15 | TRBD1 | TGTGCCACCAGCAGACGGGGGACAGCTAGCAATCAGCCCCAGCATTTT | CATSRRGTASNQPQHF
14 | TRBJ2-7 | NA | TRBV10-3 | TRBD2 | TGTGCCATCAGTTCCGGGACTAGCACTTCCGAGCAGTACTTC | CAISSGTSTSEQYF
17 | TRBJ2-1 | NA | TRBV4-2 | TRBD2 | TGTGCCAGCAGCCTTCACTCTAGCGGGGGCCTCTACAATGAGCAGTTCTTC | CASSLHSSGGLYNEQFF
17 | TRBJ1-5 | NA | TRBV27 | TRBD1 | TGTGCCAGCAGCCCCCAGGGGGTCCGATATAGCAATCAGCCCCAGCATTTT | CASSPQGVRYSNQPQHF
15 | TRBJ1-2 | NA | TRBV7-2 | TRBD1 | TGTGCCAGCAGCTTAGATAACAGGGGACTCTATGGCTACACCTTC | CASSLDNRGLYGYTF
14 | TRBJ2-7 | NA | TRBV18 | NA | TGTGCCAGCTCACCCAGGGACACAGGCTACGAGCAGTACTTC | CASSPRDTGYEQYF
17 | TRBJ1-4 | NA | TRBV11-2 | TRBD1 | TGTGCCAGCAGCTTAAGAGGCAGGGGGGCAACTAATGAAAAACTGTTTTTT | CASSLRGRGATNEKLFF
14 | TRBJ2-7 | NA | TRBV7-3 | TRBD2 | TGTGCCAGCAGCCCCTCGGGGGAGGGCAACGAGCAGTACTTC | CASSPSGEGNEQYF
15 | TRBJ1-4 | NA | TRBV28 | TRBD1 | TGTGCCAGCAGTTTAACGAGGACAGGGGGCGAAAAACTGTTTTTT | CASSLTRTGGEKLFF
15 | TRBJ2-2 | NA | TRBV7-8 | TRBD1 | TGTGCCAGCAGCTTAGGGACAGGGGCAACCGGGGAGCTGTTTTTT | CASSLGTGATGELFF
14 | TRBJ1-1 | NA | TRBV7-2 | NA | TGTGCCAGCAGCCCCACACAGGGTAGGGGTGAAGCTTTCTTT | CASSPTQGRGEAFF
18 | TRBJ1-5 | NA | TRBV4-1 | TRBD1 | TGCGCCAGCAGCCAAGATCGGGCAGGGGGCTTTAGCAATCAGCCCCAGCATTTT | CASSQDRAGGFSNQPQHF